Below are 12 T cell receptor beta chains sequenced from a single sample in a study of cytomegalovirus exposure and HLA in healthy donors. This PCR relied on a set of 60 Vbeta primers and 13 Jbeta primers. TCRdb's table, derived via immunoSEQ multiplex PCR, lists solely in-frame clones and lacks some. The repertoire consists of 100,000 to 150,000 clones, with 70% to 80% occurring once and the leading ten covering around 1.6%. The specimen sequenced was PBMCs. Every receptor here comes from a female donor in good health and CMV-seronegative.

The rearrangement links TRBV10-3 to TRBJ2-3; a weak D match, TRBD2 (6 bases). Trimming removed 4 bases at V and 3 bases at J, with 8 bases between. Germline V gene sequence: CDR1 ENHRY, CDR2 SYGVKD. This CDR3 has 13 amino acids. Here the CDR3 reads CAISGTKTDTQYF. The CDR3 nucleotides are TGTGCCATCAGTGGGACTAAAACAGATACGCAGTATTTT.

This chain connects TRBV9 to TRBJ2-1; 8 bases line up with TRBD2. V lost 5 bases to trimming and J lost 4 bases; unmatched junction nucleotides: 8. Germline assignment: CDR1 SGDLS and CDR2 YYNGEE. This CDR3 is built from 15 residues. DNA for the CDR3: TGTGCCAGCAGTACCATAGCGGGGCAATACAATGAGCAGTTCTTC. It specifies CASSTIAGQYNEQFF.

This clone was seen a few times. The rearrangement joins TRBV4-1 to TRBJ2-3; 9 positions match TRBD1. V gave up 2 bases and J gave up 1 base; unmatched junction bases: 22. CDR1 MGHRA and CDR2 YSYEKL come from the germline V gene. CDR3 length: 22 amino acids. The CDR3 is CASSQRLGQGRVSGTRTDTQYF. The CDR3 region has the DNA TGCGCCAGCAGCCAACGGCTAGGACAGGGGAGGGTAAGCGGGACACGCACAGATACGCAGTATTTT.

CDR3 DNA sequence: TGTGCCAGCTCACCCCGTGCAGGGGACACCGGGGAGCTGTTTTTT. This encodes CASSPRAGDTGELFF. J is TRBJ2-2 and V is TRBV18, with D possibly matching TRBD1 (6 bases). This CDR3 is 15 amino acids long. V shed 3 bases and J shed 3 bases, with 11 bases lying between them. Germline V gene sequence: CDR1 KGHSH, CDR2 LQKENI. The full variable domain, with the rest looked up from reference TRBV18 and TRBJ2-2, is NAGVMQNPRHLVRRRGQEARLRCSPMKGHSHVYWYRQLPEEGLKFMVYLQKENIIDESGMPKERFSAEFPKEGPSILRIQQVVRGDSAAYFCASSPRAGDTGELFFGEGSRLTVL.

This chain links TRBV28 with TRBJ2-7; 8 bases are a match to TRBD1. The ends lost 5 bases at V and 1 base at J; junction bases unmatched: 4. CDR1 and CDR2 (germline): MDHEN, SYDVKM. The CDR3 loop spans 14 amino acids. CDR3 loop: CASSPWTGSYEQYF. CDR3 DNA: TGTGCCAGCAGTCCTTGGACAGGGTCCTACGAGCAGTACTTC.

The chain uses TRBV9 and TRBJ2-1; no definite D call. Germline lookup yields CDR1 SGDLS and CDR2 YYNGEE. The CDR3 extends over 14 amino acids. V was pared by 6 bases and J by 0 bases, with 10 bases between. The CDR3 reads CASTPMSSYNEQFF. The CDR3 DNA reads TGTGCCAGCACCCCAATGAGCTCCTACAATGAGCAGTTCTTC.

J is TRBJ1-2 and V is TRBV6-4; D not resolved. The CDR3 has 15 residues. Trimming stripped 5 bases from V and 3 bases from J, with 16 bases between. Germline loops: CDR1 MRHNA, CDR2 SNTAGT. This chain's CDR3 is CASSQTGEVDYGYTF. In DNA form, the CDR3 reads TGTGCCAGCAGTCAAACGGGTGAAGTGGACTATGGCTACACCTTC.

A remark on this clone: Other nucleotide sequences from this sample produce the same CDR3. This rearrangement joins TRBV28 to TRBJ1-2; D unresolved. The CDR3 covers 12 residues. Germline V CDR1 and CDR2: MDHEN, SYDVKM. Trimming pared 8 bases from V and 2 bases from J, leaving 9 bases between. The CDR3 DNA reads TGTGCCAGCTCTCGGTTGAACTATGGCTACACCTTC. It translates to CASSRLNYGYTF.

This sequence joins TRBV6-6 and TRBJ2-3; TRBD2 matches 11 bases. CDR3 length: 15 residues. From germline, CDR1 is MNHNY and CDR2 SVGAGI (reference sequence). V shed 0 bases and J 12 bases; nucleotides not matched to a gene: 8. The CDR3 coding sequence is TGTGCCAGCAGTTACTCCCTAGCGGGAGGCTCACCCCAGTATTTT. Protein: CASSYSLAGGSPQYF.

The chain joins TRBV28 to TRBJ2-1, with TRBD2 identical over 8 bases. V lost 5 bases to trimming and J lost 2 bases; unmatched junction nucleotides: 5. In germline, CDR1 is MDHEN, CDR2 SYDVKM. The CDR3 is made up of 15 amino acids. The CDR3 region has the DNA TGTGCCAGCAGTCAGAGCGGGAGCGCCTACAATGAGCAGTTCTTC. As protein: CASSQSGSAYNEQFF.

The chain combines TRBV7-9 with TRBJ2-1; TRBD2 matches at 8 bases. Per the germline V gene, CDR1 is SEHNR and CDR2 is FQNEAQ (reference sequence). Losses at the gene ends were 4 bases for V and 5 bases for J; bases not matched to a gene: 7. This CDR3 has 15 residues. This chain's CDR3 is CASSSPGLEHNEQFF. The DNA of the CDR3 is TGTGCCAGCAGCTCACCGGGACTAGAACACAATGAGCAGTTCTTC.

The genes are TRBV13 and TRBJ2-1, with D possibly being TRBD2 (6 bases). The V end lost 5 bases, the J end lost 5 bases, and 13 bases lay between the germline ends. The V gene's germline CDR1 is PRHDT and CDR2 FYEKMQ (reference sequence). The CDR3 is 14 amino acids. CDR3 nucleotide sequence: TGTGCCAGCAGCGCCTTAGCGGAAGACAATGAGCAGTTCTTC. Its translation is CASSALAEDNEQFF.